This TCR beta chain came from a study of CD8 T cells in Susac syndrome. Deletions cut 4 bases from V and 6 bases from J, with 10 bases between. Germline V gene lookup returns CDR1 LGHDT and CDR2 YNNKEL (reference sequence). The CDR3 has 13 residues. With random hexamers, 0.5 to 1 ug RNA was reverse transcribed. TCRdb processed the immunoSEQ multiplex PCR reads anew with MiXCR; each CDR3 protein has one entry. The sample has roughly 400,000 distinct CDR3 sequences; approximately 85% are singletons. The sequenced sample was CD8+ T cells from PBMCs. The gene calls are TRBV3-1 and TRBJ2-1, with D uncertain. The TCR sequence derives from a human donor with multiple sclerosis. This CDR3 reads CASSPPLPNEQFF. CDR3 in DNA: TGTGCCAGCAGCCCCCCACTACCCAATGAGCAGTTCTTC.